Given below is one T cell receptor (beta chain) in context. Antigen: not known. The sample originates from a study of CD8+ T cells in alopecia areata. Once RNA had been extracted, it was reverse transcribed into cDNA to act as the sequencing template. TCRdb's table, derived via immunoSEQ multiplex PCR, lists solely in-frame clones and lacks some. This repertoire shows 220,000 or so clones, around three fifths found once; its top ten account for more than 0.4%. Alopecia areata patients gave lesional scalp punch biopsies and peripheral blood samples. Study outcomes and limitations: When scalp samples are sequenced, resident alphabeta T cells of normal skin are also captured.

Germline CDR1 and CDR2: SGHRS and YFSETQ. This CDR3 has 14 residues. Germline trimming cut 2 bases from V and 5 bases from J; bases unmatched to any gene: 4. This sequence was found in a human donor with alopecia areata. The sequencing here drew on CD4+ T cells sorted from blood, taken at week 0. The chain employs TRBV5-1 and TRBJ2-5; 9 bases are shared with TRBD1. As DNA, the CDR3 is TGCGCCAGCAGCTTTACAGGGGGCACGGAGACCCAGTACTTC. Translated: CASSFTGGTETQYF.